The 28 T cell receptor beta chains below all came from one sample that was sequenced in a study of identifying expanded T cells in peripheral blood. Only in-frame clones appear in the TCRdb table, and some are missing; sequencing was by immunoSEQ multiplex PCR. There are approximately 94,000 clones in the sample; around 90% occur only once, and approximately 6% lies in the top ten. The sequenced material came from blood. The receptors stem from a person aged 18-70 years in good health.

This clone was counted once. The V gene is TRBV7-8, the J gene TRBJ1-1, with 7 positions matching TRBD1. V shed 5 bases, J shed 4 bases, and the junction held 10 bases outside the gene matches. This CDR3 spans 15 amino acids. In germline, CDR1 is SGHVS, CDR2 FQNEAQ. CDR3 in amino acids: CASSLSTGATTEAFF. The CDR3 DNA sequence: TGTGCCAGCAGCCTTAGTACAGGGGCAACCACTGAAGCTTTCTTT.

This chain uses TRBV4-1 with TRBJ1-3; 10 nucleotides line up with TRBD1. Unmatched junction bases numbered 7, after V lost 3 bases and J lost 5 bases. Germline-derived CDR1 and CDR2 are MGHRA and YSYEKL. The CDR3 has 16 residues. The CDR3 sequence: CASSQPWGQGRNTIYF. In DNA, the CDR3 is TGCGCCAGCAGCCAGCCATGGGGACAGGGGCGAAACACCATATATTTT.

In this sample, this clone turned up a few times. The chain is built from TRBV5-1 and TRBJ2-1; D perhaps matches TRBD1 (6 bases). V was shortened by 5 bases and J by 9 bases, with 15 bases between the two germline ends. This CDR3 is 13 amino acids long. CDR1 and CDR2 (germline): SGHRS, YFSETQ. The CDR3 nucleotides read TGCGCCAGCAGTCTAGAACAGGGCATTGAGCAGTTCTTC. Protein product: CASSLEQGIEQFF.

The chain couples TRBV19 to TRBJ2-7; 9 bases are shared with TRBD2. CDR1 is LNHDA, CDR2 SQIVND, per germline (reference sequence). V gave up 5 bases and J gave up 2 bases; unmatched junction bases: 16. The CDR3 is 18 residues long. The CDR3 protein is CASSRGRFASGEAYEQYF. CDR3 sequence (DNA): TGTGCCAGTAGTCGGGGCCGTTTTGCTAGCGGGGAGGCCTACGAGCAGTACTTC.

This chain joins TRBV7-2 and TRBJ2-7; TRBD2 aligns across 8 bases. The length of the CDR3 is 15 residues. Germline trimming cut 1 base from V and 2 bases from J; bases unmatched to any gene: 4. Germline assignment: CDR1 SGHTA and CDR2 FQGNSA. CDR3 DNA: TGTGCCAGCAGCTTAGGTAGCGGGGTCACCTACGAGCAGTACTTC. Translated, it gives CASSLGSGVTYEQYF. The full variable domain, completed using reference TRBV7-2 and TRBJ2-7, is GAGVSQSPSNKVTEKGKDVELRCDPISGHTALYWYRQSLGQGLEFLIYFQGNSAPDKSGLPSDRFSAERTGGSVSTLTIQRTQQEDSAVYLCASSLGSGVTYEQYFGPGTRLTVT.

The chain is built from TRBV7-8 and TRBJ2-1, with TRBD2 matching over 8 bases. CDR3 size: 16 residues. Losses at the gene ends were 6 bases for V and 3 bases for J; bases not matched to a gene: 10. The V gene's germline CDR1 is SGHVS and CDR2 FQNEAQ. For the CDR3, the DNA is TGTGCCAGCAGACCAATAGCGGGACTGATCTACAATGAGCAGTTCTTC. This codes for CASRPIAGLIYNEQFF.

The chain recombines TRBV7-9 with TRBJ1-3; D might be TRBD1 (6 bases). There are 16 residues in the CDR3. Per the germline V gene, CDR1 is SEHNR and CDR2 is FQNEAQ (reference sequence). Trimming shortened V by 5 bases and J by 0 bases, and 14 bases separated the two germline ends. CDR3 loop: CASSLNRALSGNTIYF. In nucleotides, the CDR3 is TGTGCCAGCAGCCTAAACAGGGCGCTCTCTGGAAACACCATATATTTT. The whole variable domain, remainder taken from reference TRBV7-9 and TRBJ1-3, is DTGVSQNPRHKITKRGQNVTFRCDPISEHNRLYWYRQTLGQGPEFLTYFQNEAQLEKSRLLSDRFSAERPKGSFSTLEIQRTEQGDSAMYLCASSLNRALSGNTIYFGEGSWLTVV.

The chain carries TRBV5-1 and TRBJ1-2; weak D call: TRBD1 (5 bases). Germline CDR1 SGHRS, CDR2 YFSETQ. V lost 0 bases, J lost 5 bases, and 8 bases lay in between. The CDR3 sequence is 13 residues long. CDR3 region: CASSLGQLYGYTF. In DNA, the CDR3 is TGCGCCAGCAGCTTGGGACAGCTATATGGCTACACCTTC. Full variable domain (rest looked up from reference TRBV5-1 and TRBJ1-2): KAGVTQTPRYLIKTRGQQVTLSCSPISGHRSVSWYQQTPGQGLQFLFEYFSETQRNKGNFPGRFSGRQFSNSRSEMNVSTLELGDSALYLCASSLGQLYGYTFGSGTRLTVV.

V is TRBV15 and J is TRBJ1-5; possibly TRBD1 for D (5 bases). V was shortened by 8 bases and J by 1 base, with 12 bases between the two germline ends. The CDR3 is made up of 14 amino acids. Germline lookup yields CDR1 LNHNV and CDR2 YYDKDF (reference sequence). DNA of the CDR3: TGTGCCACCGGACACCTTGGGAGCAATCAGCCCCAGCATTTT. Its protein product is CATGHLGSNQPQHF.

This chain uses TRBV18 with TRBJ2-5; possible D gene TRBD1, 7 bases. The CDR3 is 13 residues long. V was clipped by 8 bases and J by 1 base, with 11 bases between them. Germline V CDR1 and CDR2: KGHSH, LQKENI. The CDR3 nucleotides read TGTGCCAGCGGCGGGACAGCCCAAGAGACCCAGTACTTC. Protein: CASGGTAQETQYF.

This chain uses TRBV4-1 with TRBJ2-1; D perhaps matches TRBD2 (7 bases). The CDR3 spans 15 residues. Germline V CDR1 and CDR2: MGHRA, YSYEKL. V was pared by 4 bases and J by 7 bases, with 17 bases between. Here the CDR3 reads CASSLGGGAVNEQFF. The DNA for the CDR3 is TGCGCCAGCAGCCTAGGAGGGGGGGCCGTGAATGAGCAGTTCTTC.

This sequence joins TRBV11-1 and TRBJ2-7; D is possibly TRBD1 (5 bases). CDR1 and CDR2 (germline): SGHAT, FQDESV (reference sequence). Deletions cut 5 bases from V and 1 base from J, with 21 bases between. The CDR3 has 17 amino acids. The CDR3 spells CASSPQQGQLDSYEQYF. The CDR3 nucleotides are TGTGCCAGCAGCCCACAACAAGGACAACTTGATTCCTACGAGCAGTACTTC.

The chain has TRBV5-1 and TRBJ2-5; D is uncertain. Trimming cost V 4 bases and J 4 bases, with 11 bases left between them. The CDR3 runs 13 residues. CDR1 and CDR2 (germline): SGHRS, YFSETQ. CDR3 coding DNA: TGCGCCAGCAGCCTAATGGCTAGAGAGACCCAGTACTTC. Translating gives CASSLMARETQYF.

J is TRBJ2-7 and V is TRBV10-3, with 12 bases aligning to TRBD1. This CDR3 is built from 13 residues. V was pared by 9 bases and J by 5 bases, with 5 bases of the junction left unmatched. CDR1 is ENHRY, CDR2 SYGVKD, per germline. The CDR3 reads CAIAGTGGNEQYF. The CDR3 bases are TGTGCCATTGCCGGGACAGGGGGCAACGAGCAGTACTTC.

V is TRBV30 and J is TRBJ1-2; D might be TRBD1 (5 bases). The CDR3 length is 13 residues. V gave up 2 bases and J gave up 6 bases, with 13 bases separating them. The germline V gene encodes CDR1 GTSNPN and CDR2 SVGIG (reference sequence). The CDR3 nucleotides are TGTGCCTGGAGTCCACCCCAGGGTCATGGCTACACCTTC. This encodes CAWSPPQGHGYTF.

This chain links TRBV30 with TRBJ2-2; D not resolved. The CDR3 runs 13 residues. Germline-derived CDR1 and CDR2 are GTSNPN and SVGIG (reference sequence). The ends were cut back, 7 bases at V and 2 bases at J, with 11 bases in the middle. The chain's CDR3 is CASMNRNTGELFF. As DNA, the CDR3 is TGTGCCTCGATGAATCGAAACACCGGGGAGCTGTTTTTT.

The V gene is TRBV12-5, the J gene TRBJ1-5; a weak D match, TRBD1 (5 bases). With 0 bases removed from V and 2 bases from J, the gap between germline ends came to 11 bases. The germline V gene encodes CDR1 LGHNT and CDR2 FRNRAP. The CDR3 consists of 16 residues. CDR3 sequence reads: CASGLVQGGGNQPQHF. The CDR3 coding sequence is TGTGCTAGTGGTTTGGTACAAGGAGGGGGCAATCAGCCCCAGCATTTT.

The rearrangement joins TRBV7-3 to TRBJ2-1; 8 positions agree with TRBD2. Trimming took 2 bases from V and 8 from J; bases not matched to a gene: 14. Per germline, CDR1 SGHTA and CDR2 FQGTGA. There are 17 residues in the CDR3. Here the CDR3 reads CASSLEVAGPWDDEQFF. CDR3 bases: TGTGCCAGCAGCTTAGAGGTAGCGGGACCGTGGGACGATGAGCAGTTCTTC.

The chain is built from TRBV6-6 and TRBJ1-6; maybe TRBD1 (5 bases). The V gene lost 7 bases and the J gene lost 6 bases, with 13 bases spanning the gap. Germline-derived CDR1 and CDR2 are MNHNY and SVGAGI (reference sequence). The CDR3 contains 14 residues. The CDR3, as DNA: TGTGCCAGCACCGAGGGACCGCGTAATTCACCCCTCCACTTT. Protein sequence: CASTEGPRNSPLHF.

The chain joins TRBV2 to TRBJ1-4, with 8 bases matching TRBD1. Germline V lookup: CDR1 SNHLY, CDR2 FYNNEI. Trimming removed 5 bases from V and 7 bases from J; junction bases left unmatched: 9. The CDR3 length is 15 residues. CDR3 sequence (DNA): TGTGCCAGCAGTCTACGGGACAGGCAAAGTGAAAAACTGTTTTTT. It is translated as CASSLRDRQSEKLFF.

CDR3 nucleotides: TGTGCCATCAAAAATACTGGAAACACCATATATTTT. This encodes CAIKNTGNTIYF. The rearrangement joins TRBV10-3 to TRBJ1-3; D unresolved. V was cut by 7 bases and J by 2 bases, with 6 bases left in between. The CDR3 covers 12 residues. Germline CDR1 ENHRY, CDR2 SYGVKD.

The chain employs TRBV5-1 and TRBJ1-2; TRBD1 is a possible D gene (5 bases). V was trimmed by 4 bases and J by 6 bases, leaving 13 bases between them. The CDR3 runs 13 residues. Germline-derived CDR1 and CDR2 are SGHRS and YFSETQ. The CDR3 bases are TGCGCCAGCAGCATGCTAGGGGCTGATGGCTACACCTTC. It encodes CASSMLGADGYTF.

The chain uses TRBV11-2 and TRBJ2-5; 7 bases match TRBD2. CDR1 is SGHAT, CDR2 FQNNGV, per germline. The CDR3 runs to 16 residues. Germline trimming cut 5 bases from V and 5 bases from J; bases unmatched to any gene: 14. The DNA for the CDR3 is TGTGCCAGCAGCGCCCCGGGAGGTCTCGGTAGTGAGACCCAGTACTTC. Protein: CASSAPGGLGSETQYF.

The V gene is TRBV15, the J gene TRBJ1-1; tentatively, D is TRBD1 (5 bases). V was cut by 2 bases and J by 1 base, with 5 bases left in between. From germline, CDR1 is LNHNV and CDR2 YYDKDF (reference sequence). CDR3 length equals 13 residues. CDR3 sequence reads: CATSRQGNTEAFF. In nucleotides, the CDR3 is TGTGCCACCAGCAGACAGGGGAACACTGAAGCTTTCTTT.

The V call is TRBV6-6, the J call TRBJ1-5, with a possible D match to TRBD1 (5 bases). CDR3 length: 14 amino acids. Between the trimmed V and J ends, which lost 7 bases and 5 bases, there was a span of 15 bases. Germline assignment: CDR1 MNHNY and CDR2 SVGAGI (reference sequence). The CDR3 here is CASKMGGGDQPQHF. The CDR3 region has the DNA TGTGCCAGCAAGATGGGGGGAGGGGATCAGCCCCAGCATTTT.

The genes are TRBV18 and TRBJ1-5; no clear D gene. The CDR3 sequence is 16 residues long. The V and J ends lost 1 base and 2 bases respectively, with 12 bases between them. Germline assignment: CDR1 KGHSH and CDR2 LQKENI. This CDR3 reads CASSPQEGSGNQPQHF. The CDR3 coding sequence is TGTGCCAGCTCACCACAGGAAGGGAGCGGCAATCAGCCCCAGCATTTT.

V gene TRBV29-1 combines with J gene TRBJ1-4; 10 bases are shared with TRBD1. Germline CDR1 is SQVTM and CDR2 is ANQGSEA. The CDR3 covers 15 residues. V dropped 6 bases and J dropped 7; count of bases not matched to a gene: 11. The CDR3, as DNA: TGCAGCGTCTTGTGGGAGGGGACAGGGGCTGAAAAACTGTTTTTT. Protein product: CSVLWEGTGAEKLFF.

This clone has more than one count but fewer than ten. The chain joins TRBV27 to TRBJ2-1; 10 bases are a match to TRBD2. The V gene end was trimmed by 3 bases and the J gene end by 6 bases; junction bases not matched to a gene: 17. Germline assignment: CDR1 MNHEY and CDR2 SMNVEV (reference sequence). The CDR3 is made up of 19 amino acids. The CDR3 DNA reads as TGTGCCAGCAGTTTCAGGGCTAGCGGGAGTCAAACGTTAGGCAATGAGCAGTTCTTC. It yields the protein CASSFRASGSQTLGNEQFF.